This TCR beta chain was captured in a study of blood T cells in healthy people across ages. Overall study results and limits: In older individuals, TCR beta diversity per million T cells was lower, falling roughly linearly with age. It was not possible, with unsorted PBMCs, to conclusively compare naive and antigen-experienced cells.

V was trimmed by 6 bases and J by 4 bases, leaving 12 bases between them. CDR3 size: 13 residues. This clonotype was recorded a few times. Its target is not known. A second PCR, run for roughly 7 to 12 cycles, used a sample-barcoded 5' primer plus a J-beta primer mix. TCRdb reprocessed the 5' RACE reads with MiXCR, giving one entry per CDR3 protein. This sample has 700,000 or so distinct CDR3 sequences; approximately 22% occur once, and the top ten carry 22%. The sequencing input was blood. This TCR came from a man aged 65-85 years in good health. The chain couples TRBV12-3 or TRBV12-4 to TRBJ1-2; D may be TRBD1 (5 bases). The CDR3 DNA reads TGTGCCAGCAGGCCGACAGAAATCTATGGCTACACCTTC. This translates into CASRPTEIYGYTF.